The rows below give T cell receptor beta chains drawn from one sample of a study of T cells in Graves' hyperthyroidism and ophthalmopathy. TCRdb reanalysed the multiplex PCR reads using MiXCR and keeps one entry per CDR3 protein. The sample lists some 370,000 distinct CDR3 sequences, around 15% occurring once. The specimen was blood. The receptors come from a man in his fifties with Graves' ophthalmopathy. CDR3s include the opening cysteine and the closing phenylalanine or tryptophan. Fields, in order: D gene, clone size, J gene, V gene, CDR3 protein, CDR3 DNA. The D gene is left open where the match is weak. Not all rows give a size; the values are once, few, many and, for expanded clones, a class.

- many TRBJ2-2 TRBV18 CASSQQQGPNTGELFF TGTGCCAGCTCTCAGCAGCAGGGCCCGAACACCGGGGAGCTGTTTTTT
- many TRBJ1-6 TRBV7-9 CASSSTEDWALHF TGTGCCAGCAGTTCAACAGAGGATTGGGCCCTCCACTTT
- many TRBJ2-3 TRBV7-9 CASSFTGARRADTQYF TGTGCCAGCAGCTTTACTGGTGCCCGCAGGGCAGATACGCAGTATTTT
- - TRBJ1-5 TRBV24-1 CATSDGRNNQPQHF TGTGCCACCAGTGATGGGAGGAACAATCAGCCCCAGCATTTT
- - TRBJ2-1 TRBV5-1 CASSFRDTEQFF TGCGCCAGCAGCTTCCGGGACACAGAGCAGTTCTTC
- many TRBJ1-1 TRBV30 CAWSGGGFTEAFF TGTGCCTGGAGTGGAGGGGGGTTCACTGAAGCTTTCTTT
TRBD2 few TRBJ2-6 TRBV10-3 CAIRPDGGARGANVLTF TGTGCCATCAGGCCGGACGGGGGGGCGCGGGGGGCCAACGTCCTGACTTTC
- - TRBJ2-1 TRBV6-9 CASSYPVGTGALYNEQFF TGTGCCAGCAGTTACCCGGTTGGGACGGGAGCACTATACAATGAGCAGTTCTTC
- once TRBJ2-7 TRBV19 CASSINGQYYEQYF TGTGCCAGTAGTATAAACGGGCAATACTACGAGCAGTACTTC
- - TRBJ1-4 TRBV29-1 CSVVLNEKLFF TGCAGCGTTGTGTTAAATGAAAAACTGTTTTTT
- - TRBJ2-3 TRBV19 CASSQRQADTQYF TGTGCCAGTAGTCAAAGACAGGCGGATACGCAGTATTTT
TRBD2 many TRBJ2-7 TRBV27 CASSPVFRGLGTRMEQYF TGTGCCAGCAGCCCCGTCTTTAGGGGACTAGGAACAAGGATGGAGCAGTACTTC
- many TRBJ1-1 TRBV5-1 CASSLVWGTEAFF TGCGCCAGCAGCTTGGTGTGGGGGACTGAAGCTTTCTTT
TRBD2 many TRBJ2-3 TRBV5-1 CASSLGGFGRAFTDTQYF TGCGCCAGCAGCTTGGGAGGATTCGGGAGGGCCTTCACAGATACGCAGTATTTT
- few TRBJ2-7 TRBV4-1 CASSQEFRKQYF TGCGCCAGCAGCCAAGAGTTCCGGAAGCAGTACTTC
- many TRBJ2-7 TRBV2 CASLTGTEEGYEQYF TGTGCCAGCCTGACTGGGACCGAGGAGGGCTACGAGCAGTACTTC
- few TRBJ1-5 TRBV19 CASSMGRGGRPQHF TGTGCCAGTAGTATGGGCAGGGGCGGTCGGCCCCAGCATTTT
TRBD1 many TRBJ1-1 TRBV2 CASSPQGDLVDTEAFF TGTGCCAGCAGTCCCCAGGGGGATTTGGTGGACACTGAAGCTTTCTTT
TRBD2 - TRBJ2-1 TRBV12-3/TRBV12-4 CASSTPLSSGRVSSNEQFF TGTGCCAGCAGTACACCTTTGAGTAGCGGGAGAGTTAGTAGCAATGAGCAGTTCTTC
- once TRBJ2-1 TRBV20-1 CSARNPGTKQHEQFF TGCAGTGCTAGAAACCCCGGGACCAAGCAGCATGAGCAGTTCTTC
- many TRBJ2-2 TRBV2 CASSAGGLSTGELFF TGTGCCAGCAGCGCTGGGGGACTCTCGACCGGGGAGCTGTTTTTT
- - TRBJ2-3 TRBV7-9 CASSPPGAPKQYF TGTGCCAGCAGCCCCCCAGGGGCGCCAAAGCAGTATTTT
- many TRBJ2-4 TRBV18 CASSPPGRNIDIQYF TGTGCCAGCTCACCACCCGGCCGTAATATCGACATTCAGTACTTC
- many TRBJ2-7 TRBV7-2 CASNPTRDAYEQYF TGTGCCAGCAACCCGACCCGGGACGCCTACGAGCAGTACTTC
- many TRBJ1-5 TRBV28 CASRALWGTDQPQHF TGTGCCAGTCGCGCATTATGGGGAACTGATCAGCCCCAGCATTTT
- many TRBJ2-7 TRBV28 CASRLASYEQYF TGTGCCAGCAGATTGGCGTCCTACGAGCAGTACTTC
TRBD1 few TRBJ2-7 TRBV5-1 CASTVGGNEQYF TGCGCCAGCACCGTAGGGGGCAACGAGCAGTACTTC
- - TRBJ1-6 TRBV5-8 CASSLGGYNSPLHF TGTGCCAGCAGCTTGGGGGGATATAATTCACCCCTCCACTTT
- many TRBJ2-7 TRBV7-9 CASSDQGYEQYF TGTGCCAGCAGCGACCAAGGGTACGAGCAGTACTTC
- many TRBJ2-1 TRBV20-1 CSASITGKVGAKREQFF TGCAGTGCTAGTATAACGGGAAAGGTCGGGGCAAAGAGGGAGCAGTTCTTC
TRBD2 many TRBJ2-1 TRBV29-1 CSVEVSGVGNEQFF TGCAGCGTTGAAGTTAGCGGGGTCGGCAATGAGCAGTTCTTC